This T cell receptor (beta chain) was identified during a study of blood T cell repertoires in COVID-19. Turning to the study itself: COVID-19 samples collected from the United States, Italy and Spain covered acute and convalescent phases. The analysed material was cDNA or gDNA that came from T cells, B-cell-depleted T cells, or PBMCs.

Authors' methods: It was from reference gene primer amplification that nucleated cell counts were estimated. TCRdb keeps only in-frame clones here, not all; method: immunoSEQ multiplex PCR. V and J calls and clone size are given by that table; D and trimming were obtained from the DNA. The sample shows 100,000 or so clones, under 80% of them seen only once. The CDR3 runs to 19 residues. The germline CDR1 and CDR2 sequences are ENHRY and SYGVKD. V lost 2 bases to trimming and J lost 13 bases, with 33 bases between them. The specimen sequenced was peripheral blood. This clonotype was sampled from a woman aged 70-85 years with acute or convalescent COVID-19. This chain connects TRBV10-3 to TRBJ2-1, with D possibly being TRBD2 (6 bases). The CDR3 coding sequence is TGTGCCATCAGTGAGATGTGGGACTCGCGACCAGGAGCAGTTCCGGGCCAGTTCTTC. This codes for CAISEMWDSRPGAVPGQFF.